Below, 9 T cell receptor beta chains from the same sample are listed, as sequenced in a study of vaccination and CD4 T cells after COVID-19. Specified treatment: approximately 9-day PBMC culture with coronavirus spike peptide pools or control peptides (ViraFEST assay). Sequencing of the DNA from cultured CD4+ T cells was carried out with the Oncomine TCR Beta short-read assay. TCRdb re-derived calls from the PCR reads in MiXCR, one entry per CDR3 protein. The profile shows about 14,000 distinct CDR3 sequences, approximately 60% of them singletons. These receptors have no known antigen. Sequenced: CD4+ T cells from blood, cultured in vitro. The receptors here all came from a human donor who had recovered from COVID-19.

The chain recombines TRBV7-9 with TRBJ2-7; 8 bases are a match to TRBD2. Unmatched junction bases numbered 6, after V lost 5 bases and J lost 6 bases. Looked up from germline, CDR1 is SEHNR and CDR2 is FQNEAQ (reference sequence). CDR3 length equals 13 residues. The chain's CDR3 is CASSETSGSEQYF. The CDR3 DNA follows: TGTGCCAGCAGCGAGACCAGCGGGAGCGAGCAGTACTTC.

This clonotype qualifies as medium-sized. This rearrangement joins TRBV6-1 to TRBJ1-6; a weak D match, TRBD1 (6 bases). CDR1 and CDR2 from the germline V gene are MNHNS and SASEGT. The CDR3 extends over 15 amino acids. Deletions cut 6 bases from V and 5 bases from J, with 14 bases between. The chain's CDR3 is CASSPGGYNNSPLHF. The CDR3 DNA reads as TGTGCCAGCAGCCCCGGGGGCTACAATAATTCACCCCTCCACTTT.

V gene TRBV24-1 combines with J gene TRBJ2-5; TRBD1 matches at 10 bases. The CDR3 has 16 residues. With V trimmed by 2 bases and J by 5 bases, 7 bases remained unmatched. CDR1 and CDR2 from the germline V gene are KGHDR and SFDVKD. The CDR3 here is CATSDSWGTGVETQYF. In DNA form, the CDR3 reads TGTGCCACCAGTGATTCCTGGGGGACAGGGGTGGAGACCCAGTACTTC.

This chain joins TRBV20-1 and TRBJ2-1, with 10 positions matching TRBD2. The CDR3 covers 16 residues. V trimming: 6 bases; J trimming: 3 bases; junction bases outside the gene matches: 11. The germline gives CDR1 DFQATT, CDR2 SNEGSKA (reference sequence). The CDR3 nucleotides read TGCAGTGCCAACCACCCTACTAGCGGGAACTACAATGAGCAGTTCTTC. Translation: CSANHPTSGNYNEQFF.

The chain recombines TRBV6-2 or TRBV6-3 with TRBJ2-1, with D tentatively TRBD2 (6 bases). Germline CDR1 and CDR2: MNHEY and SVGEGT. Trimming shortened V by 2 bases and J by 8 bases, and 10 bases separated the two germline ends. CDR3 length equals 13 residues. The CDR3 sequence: CASSYVGTDEQFF. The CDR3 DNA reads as TGTGCCAGCAGTTACGTGGGGACTGATGAGCAGTTCTTC.

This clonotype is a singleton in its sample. The CDR3 loop reads CASSLTLSTDTQYF. The CDR3 DNA reads TGTGCCAGCAGCTTAACCCTGAGCACAGATACGCAGTATTTT. The chain links TRBV7-9 to TRBJ2-3; D not certain. There are 14 residues in the CDR3. Trimming stripped 2 bases from V and 0 bases from J, with 6 bases between. Germline V gene lookup returns CDR1 SEHNR and CDR2 FQNEAQ (reference sequence).

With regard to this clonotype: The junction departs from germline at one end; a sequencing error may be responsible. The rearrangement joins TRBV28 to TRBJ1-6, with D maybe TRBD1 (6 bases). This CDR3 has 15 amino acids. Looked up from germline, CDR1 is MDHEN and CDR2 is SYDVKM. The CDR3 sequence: CASSITGSFNSPLHF. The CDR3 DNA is TGTGCCAGCAGTATAACAGGGTCCTTTAATTCACCCCTCCACTTT.

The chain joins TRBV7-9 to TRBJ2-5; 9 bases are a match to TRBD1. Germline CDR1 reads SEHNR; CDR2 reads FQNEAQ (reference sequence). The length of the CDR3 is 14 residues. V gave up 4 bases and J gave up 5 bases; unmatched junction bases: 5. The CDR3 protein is CASSYAGTGETQYF. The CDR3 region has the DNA TGTGCCAGCAGCTACGCCGGGACAGGGGAGACCCAGTACTTC.

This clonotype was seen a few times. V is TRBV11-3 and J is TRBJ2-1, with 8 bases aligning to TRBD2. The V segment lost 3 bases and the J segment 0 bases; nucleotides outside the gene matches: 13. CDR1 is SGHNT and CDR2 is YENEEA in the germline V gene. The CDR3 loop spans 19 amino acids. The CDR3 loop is CASSFRGSGTGNSYNEQFF. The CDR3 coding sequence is TGTGCCAGCAGCTTTCGTGGTAGCGGGACCGGGAACTCCTACAATGAGCAGTTCTTC.